The 24 T cell receptor beta chains given below trace back to one sample, sequenced in a study of CD8+CD57+ T cells in acquired aplastic anemia (dated by TCRdb to about 2018). Sequencing relied on an Illumina HiSeq 2000. Genomic DNA served as template for TCR beta VDJ combination and CDR3 sequence profiling. The public reads were run again by TCRdb, first through fastp at Q25 and then through MiXCR, and only productive beta chains were kept. Merged by CDR3 protein, the rows form single entries marked with the most common genes and DNA. The sample includes under 200,000 distinct CDR3 sequences, with around 40% observed a single time. The ten largest clones represent approximately 1% of the sample. Sequencing was performed on sorted CD4+, CD8+, or CD8+CD57+ T cells (not recorded which) from PBMCs. These receptors were taken from a human donor in good health.

This clonotype was recorded at least ten times. The V and J genes are TRBV11-3 and TRBJ1-1, with D unclear. In germline, CDR1 is SGHNT, CDR2 YENEEA. V lost 6 bases to trimming and J lost 1 base, with 9 bases between them. The CDR3 has 13 residues. Here the CDR3 reads CASSVYQNTEAFF. Here the CDR3 DNA reads TGTGCCAGCAGTGTATATCAGAACACTGAAGCTTTCTTT.

In this sample, this clonotype turned up a few times. An end of the junction differs from the germline gene, which may be a read error. V usage is TRBV5-1 and J usage is TRBJ2-7; D is undetermined. This CDR3 is built from 17 residues. CDR1 is SGHRS and CDR2 is YFSETQ in the germline V gene. CDR3 nucleotide sequence: TGCGCCAGCAGCTTGGGATTGGTGGGATCACATTCCTACGGGCAGTACTTC. It codes for CASSLGLVGSHSYGQYF.

Note on this clonotype: The CDR3 end shows no conserved phenylalanine or tryptophan, and so a read error is likely. The chain carries TRBV7-2 and TRBJ2-1, with 8 bases matching TRBD1. Per germline, CDR1 SGHTA and CDR2 FQGNSA. V lost 6 bases, J lost 4 bases, and 5 bases stayed unmatched. This CDR3 has 14 amino acids. CDR3: CASSRTGYYNEQFL. The CDR3 region has the DNA TGTGCCAGCAGTAGGACAGGGTATTACAATGAGCAGTTCTTG.

The rearrangement joins TRBV12-3 or TRBV12-4 to TRBJ1-6, with D unclear. Trimming shortened V by 2 bases and J by 9 bases, and 8 bases separated the two germline ends. The CDR3 runs 13 residues. The CDR3 protein is CASSLSRTSPLHF. The DNA for the CDR3 is TGTGCCAGCAGTTTATCCCGCACTTCACCCCTCCACTTT.

The J gene is TRBJ1-6, the V gene TRBV15; D is uncertain. Germline CDR1 is LNHNV and CDR2 is YYDKDF (reference sequence). The CDR3 runs to 16 residues. V dropped 0 bases and J dropped 6 bases, with 12 bases sitting between them. The CDR3 reads CATSRDNSGLNSPLHF. The CDR3 nucleotides are TGTGCCACCAGCAGAGATAACAGTGGACTTAATTCACCCCTCCACTTT.

The CDR3 DNA is TGTGCCAGCAGTGAAGGTAGCGGGATCGGGTACAATGAGCAGTTCTTC. Its translation: CASSEGSGIGYNEQFF. This chain links TRBV2 with TRBJ2-1, with 8 bases lining up with TRBD2. CDR1 SNHLY and CDR2 FYNNEI come from the germline V gene. CDR3 length: 16 amino acids. J was trimmed by 4 bases and V by 1 base; bases with no gene match: 6. Full variable domain (rest looked up from reference TRBV2 and TRBJ2-1): EPEVTQTPSHQVTQMGQEVILRCVPISNHLYFYWYRQILGQKVEFLVSFYNNEISEKSEIFDDQFSVERPDGSNFTLKIRSTKLEDSAMYFCASSEGSGIGYNEQFFGPGTRLTVL.

Turning to this clonotype: One junction end does not reproduce the germline sequence, and a read error may be involved. The chain has TRBV7-8 and TRBJ2-5; D remains ambiguous. Germline assignment: CDR1 SGHVS and CDR2 FQNEAQ. The CDR3 covers 16 residues. The CDR3 sequence: CASSPQQLFRQETQHF. CDR3 nucleotide sequence: TGTGCCAGCAGTCCCCAGCAGTTGTTTCGGCAAGAGACCCAGCACTTC.

The V call is TRBV20-1, the J call TRBJ1-2; 10 bases map to TRBD1. CDR3 length: 14 amino acids. Per germline, CDR1 DFQATT and CDR2 SNEGSKA (reference sequence). The junction had 4 bases not matched to a gene; V was cut back by 3 bases and J by 3 bases. The CDR3 spells CSARGDRGDYGYTF. CDR3 nucleotides: TGCAGTGCTAGGGGGGACAGGGGTGACTATGGCTACACCTTC.

This clonotype was counted many times. This chain joins TRBV29-1 and TRBJ2-3; D is unclear. There are 11 residues in the CDR3. Per the germline V gene, CDR1 is SQVTM and CDR2 is ANQGSEA. Trimming cost V 8 bases and J 1 base, with 7 bases left between them. The CDR3 loop reads CSHMGTDTQYF. The CDR3 DNA reads as TGCAGCCACATGGGCACAGATACGCAGTATTTT.

The gene calls are TRBV5-5 and TRBJ2-7, with D possibly being TRBD2 (5 bases). CDR1 and CDR2 (germline): SGHKS, YYEKEE (reference sequence). CDR3 length: 15 residues. The germline V and J ends were trimmed by 4 bases and 6 bases, with 20 bases remaining between them. The CDR3 nucleotides read TGTGCCAGCAGCCTGACGGGGTGGGTGAAGTGCGAGCAGTACTTC. Its translation: CASSLTGWVKCEQYF.

This chain links TRBV10-3 with TRBJ1-2; 7 bases map to TRBD1. Losses at the gene ends were 4 bases for V and 8 bases for J; bases not matched to a gene: 7. Germline V gene data show CDR1 as ENHRY and CDR2 as SYGVKD. This CDR3 has 13 residues. In nucleotides, the CDR3 is TGTGCCATCAGTGCAGACAGGGAGCACGGCTACACCTTC. This gives the protein CAISADREHGYTF.

This clonotype appeared many times. The chain uses TRBV6-6 and TRBJ1-2; a possible D gene is TRBD1 (5 bases). Germline CDR1 and CDR2: MNHNY and SVGAGI (reference sequence). The CDR3 is 11 amino acids. As DNA, the CDR3 is TGTGCTTCGACCGGGGGCTATGGCTACACCTTC. Translation gives CASTGGYGYTF.

This clonotype was picked up many times. One junction end does not reproduce the germline sequence, and a read error may be involved. This chain connects TRBV6-4 to TRBJ2-3; tentative D call: TRBD2 (5 bases). CDR3 size: 15 residues. CDR1 is MRHNA, CDR2 SNTAGT, per germline. The CDR3 reads CASSDSGSETDTQYF. The CDR3 DNA sequence: TGTGCCAGCAGCGACTCGGGGAGTGAGACAGATACGCAGTATTTT.

This clonotype appeared a few times. The gene calls are TRBV29-1 and TRBJ1-2, with 11 positions matching TRBD1. V lost 7 bases and J lost 11; bases outside the gene matches: 3. This CDR3 has 10 amino acids. The V gene's germline CDR1 is SQVTM and CDR2 ANQGSEA. The CDR3 protein is CSGGTGGYTF. CDR3 coding DNA: TGCAGCGGCGGGACAGGGGGATACACCTTC. The full variable domain, rest sourced from reference TRBV29-1 and TRBJ1-2, is SAVISQKPSRDICQRGTSLTIQCQVDSQVTMMFWYRQQPGQSLTLIATANQGSEATYESGFVIDKFPISRPNLTFSTLTVSNMSPEDSSIYLCSGGTGGYTFGSGTRLTVV.

CDR3: CASSEYGLNPGSIYEQYF. CDR3 bases: TGTGCCAGCAGTGAATATGGCCTCAATCCGGGGTCGATCTACGAGCAGTACTTC. The chain couples TRBV25-1 to TRBJ2-7; D is perhaps TRBD2 (5 bases). This CDR3 is 18 amino acids long. From germline, CDR1 is MGHDK and CDR2 SYGVNS. V gave up 0 bases and J gave up 3 bases, with 21 bases separating them.

As concerns this clonotype: Compared with germline, one end of the junction differs, possibly owing to a read error. The rearrangement joins TRBV10-3 to TRBJ1-3; 9 bases align to TRBD1. The CDR3 is made up of 16 amino acids. From germline, CDR1 is ENHRY and CDR2 SYGVKD. The CDR3 reads CAIRATGGRSGNTISF. CDR3 nucleotide sequence: TGTGCCATCAGGGCTACAGGGGGCCGGTCTGGAAACACCATATCTTTT.

The genes are TRBV10-2 and TRBJ2-3, with 11 nucleotides matching TRBD2. The length of the CDR3 is 16 residues. With 2 bases clipped from V and 3 bases from J, the junction kept 4 bases outside the gene matches. Germline CDR1 WSHSY, CDR2 SAAADI. Here the CDR3 DNA reads TGCGCCAGCAGTGAGCCCTCTAGCGGGGGGACAGATACGCAGTATTTT. Translated: CASSEPSSGGTDTQYF.

This chain joins TRBV18 and TRBJ2-7; 8 nucleotides align to TRBD1. Trimming removed 0 bases from V and 3 bases from J; junction bases left unmatched: 4. From germline, CDR1 is KGHSH and CDR2 LQKENI. The CDR3 runs to 15 residues. CDR3 DNA: TGTGCCAGCTCACCACCGTCAGGACAGGGCTACGAGCAGTACTTC. Translating it yields CASSPPSGQGYEQYF.

Ten or more counts support this clonotype. DNA of the CDR3: TGTGCCAGCAGCTTTCGTTATGCAGGGCAGGTTACGGAGACCCAGTACTTC. It codes for CASSFRYAGQVTETQYF. The chain combines TRBV11-3 with TRBJ2-5, with D maybe TRBD1 (5 bases). This CDR3 comprises 17 residues. Germline CDR1 reads SGHNT; CDR2 reads YENEEA. V lost 3 bases and J lost 5, with 22 bases in between.

This clonotype was seen at least ten times. The chain couples TRBV7-9 to TRBJ2-1, with TRBD1 identical over 12 bases. Germline CDR1 reads SEHNR; CDR2 reads FQNEAQ (reference sequence). This CDR3 comprises 16 residues. With V trimmed by 2 bases and J by 5 bases, 4 bases remained unmatched. CDR3 region: CASSLLRDRGHNEQFF. The CDR3 nucleotides are TGTGCCAGCAGCTTACTTCGGGACAGGGGGCACAATGAGCAGTTCTTC. The full variable domain, completed using reference TRBV7-9 and TRBJ2-1, is DTGVSQNPRHKITKRGQNVTFRCDPISEHNRLYWYRQTLGQGPEFLTYFQNEAQLEKSRLLSDRFSAERPKGSFSTLEIQRTEQGDSAMYLCASSLLRDRGHNEQFFGPGTRLTVL.

In this sample, this clonotype turned up many times. This sequence joins TRBV5-1 and TRBJ1-4; perhaps TRBD1 as D (6 bases). CDR1 SGHRS and CDR2 YFSETQ come from the germline V gene. V lost 0 bases to trimming and J lost 0 bases, with 9 bases between them. The CDR3 runs to 16 residues. The CDR3 DNA follows: TGCGCCAGCAGCTTGGGGGACACAGCAACTAATGAAAAACTGTTTTTT. Translation: CASSLGDTATNEKLFF.

This clonotype was recorded many times. The CDR3 spells CASSLAGATGELFF. The CDR3 DNA reads TGTGCCAGCAGCTTAGCGGGGGCCACCGGGGAGCTGTTTTTT. This sequence joins TRBV7-3 and TRBJ2-2, with a tentative D call TRBD2 (7 bases). The CDR3 is made up of 14 amino acids. V gave up 2 bases and J gave up 4 bases, with 8 bases separating them. Per the germline V gene, CDR1 is SGHTA and CDR2 is FQGTGA. The entire variable domain, with the rest obtained from reference TRBV7-3 and TRBJ2-2, is as follows: GAGVSQTPSNKVTEKGKYVELRCDPISGHTALYWYRQSLGQGPEFLIYFQGTGAADDSGLPNDRFFAVRPEGSVSTLKIQRTERGDSAVYLCASSLAGATGELFFGEGSRLTVL.

The V call is TRBV9, the J call TRBJ2-1; a weak D match, TRBD2 (6 bases). Germline CDR1 is SGDLS and CDR2 is YYNGEE. Trimming cost V 6 bases and J 6 bases, with 16 bases left between them. The CDR3 has 14 residues. For the CDR3, the DNA is TGTGCCAGCACCGCGCGACTAGAAAGCAATGAGCAGTTCTTC. Its protein is CASTARLESNEQFF.

This clonotype was recorded only once. This chain connects TRBV2 to TRBJ1-6; a weak D match, TRBD1 (6 bases). Trimming took off 0 bases at V and 8 bases at J, with 14 bases between the two ends. Per germline, CDR1 SNHLY and CDR2 FYNNEI. The CDR3 covers 16 residues. CDR3 region: CASSEAPGQFHSPLHF. CDR3 nucleotides: TGTGCCAGCAGTGAAGCGCCTGGACAGTTCCATTCACCCCTCCACTTT.